What follows describes a single TCR beta chain. Its antigen is unidentified. The authors sequenced patients whose flow cytometry had shown CD8+CD57+ cell expansion. The CDR3 has 14 amino acids. Germline V gives CDR1 DFQATT, CDR2 SNEGSKA (reference sequence). V was trimmed by 3 bases and J by 2 bases, leaving 13 bases between them. The data are from a study of CD8+CD57+ T cells in acquired aplastic anemia. Study overall: Sorted CD4+ plus CD8+ cells gave DNA averaging 3.2 ug.

Study-wide results and caveats: In common between the patients and the controls were approximately 30 CD8+ CDR3 sequences.

The use of genomic DNA as template underpinned the TCR beta VDJ and CDR3 profiling. MiXCR was run by TCRdb on the reads, yielding one entry per CDR3 protein. The sample records 100,000 to 150,000 distinct CDR3 sequences, approximately 36% being singletons. This clonotype was obtained from a human donor with aplastic anemia. The V call is TRBV20-1, the J call TRBJ1-1; D not resolved. Sequenced material: sorted CD4+, CD8+, or CD8+CD57+ T cells (not recorded which) from PBMCs. CDR3 region: CSASLTGLNTEAFF. CDR3 nucleotide sequence: TGCAGTGCTAGTCTAACGGGCCTAAACACTGAAGCTTTCTTT.